The present T cell receptor beta chain was sequenced within a study of T cell clusters in autoimmune cytopenias. Each sample's input was roughly 250 ng genomic DNA, 30,000 to 45,000 genome equivalents. One tube held mixed TRB-A and TRB-B primer pools for touch-down PCR. TCRdb reanalyzed the multiplex PCR reads, giving one entry per CDR3 protein sequence and no DNA. This table holds 3,000 or so distinct CDR3 sequences. Germline assignment: CDR1 PRHDT and CDR2 FYEKMQ (reference sequence). CDR3 length: 13 amino acids. The receptor was isolated from a human donor with an autoimmune cytopenia or autoimmune hepatitis (not recorded which). Sequenced sample: peripheral blood. The V gene is TRBV13, the J gene TRBJ2-6; checking the TCRdb D call of TRBD2 is not possible without DNA. The CDR3 here is CASGSGGANVLTF.